This TCR beta chain was sequenced for a study of cytomegalovirus exposure and HLA in healthy donors. Overall study results and limits: Listed as cytomegalovirus-associated were 150 to 200 TCR beta chains.

Worth noting for this clone: Its antigen remains unidentified.

The germline V gene encodes CDR1 SQVTM and CDR2 ANQGSEA. CDR3 length: 9 amino acids. Trimming shortened V by 6 bases and J by 4 bases, and 3 bases separated the two germline ends. The protocol was immunoSEQ multiplex PCR, while the TCRdb copy is restricted to in-frame clones and leaves out a portion. The sample lists under 70,000 clones, roughly 91% occurring once. This sequence was found in a woman aged 18-29 years in good health and CMV-seronegative. V usage is TRBV29-1 and J usage is TRBJ2-5; D is unresolved. Sequencing input: PBMCs. CDR3 loop: CSVGETQYF. DNA of the CDR3: TGCAGCGTCGGAGAGACCCAGTACTTC.